These 28 T cell receptor beta chains were sequenced from one sample in a study of T-cell reconstitution after alpha-beta-depleted transplantation in children. The library targeted TCRbeta and was prepared with unique molecular identifiers. TCRdb ran MiXCR on the PCR reads and lists one entry per CDR3 protein. The data contain hundreds of thousands of distinct CDR3 sequences, less than 15% of them singletons. This material consisted of PBMCs, taken before TCRalphabeta/CD19-depleted stem cell transplant. The receptor set was obtained from a girl aged 2 to 10 with congenital amegakaryocytic thrombocytopenia, due to receive a stem cell transplant.

As regards this clonotype: Since a much larger clone is just one base distant, this may be a read error. The chain is built from TRBV12-5 and TRBJ1-1; perhaps TRBD1 as D (5 bases). Trimming shortened V by 3 bases and J by 5 bases, and 7 bases separated the two germline ends. This CDR3 comprises 12 residues. The germline CDR1 and CDR2 sequences are LGHNT and FRNRAP. The chain's CDR3 is CASGFRGTEAFF. The DNA for the CDR3 is TGTGCTAGTGGTTTTCGGGGGACTGAAGCTTTCTTT.

This clonotype was counted many times. This sequence joins TRBV29-1 and TRBJ1-5, with unresolved D. CDR1 and CDR2 from the germline V gene are SQVTM and ANQGSEA. The CDR3 totals 13 residues. Deletions cut 4 bases from V and 4 bases from J, with 11 bases between. CDR3 sequence reads: CSVVAGINQPQHF. The CDR3 DNA reads TGCAGCGTTGTTGCGGGGATTAATCAGCCCCAGCATTTT.

Turning to this clonotype: A clone one base away is much larger, so this may be a read error. V usage is TRBV5-1 and J usage is TRBJ2-5; a possible D gene is TRBD1 (6 bases). The germline V gene encodes CDR1 SGHRS and CDR2 YFSETQ. This CDR3 has 16 amino acids. This CDR3 is CASSTRGGVGQETQCF. CDR3 DNA: TGCGCCAGCAGCACGAGAGGGGGAGTGGGCCAAGAGACCCAGTGCTTC.

This clonotype has a handful of counts. This chain connects TRBV5-4 to TRBJ2-5, with D unresolved. V lost 4 bases and J 4 bases, leaving 17 bases between the germline ends. CDR1 SGHNT and CDR2 YYREEE come from the germline V gene (reference sequence). This CDR3 region has 15 residues. CDR3 in DNA: TGTGCCAGCAGCACGAGGAAGGGAAATATAGAGACCCAGTACTTC. It specifies CASSTRKGNIETQYF. Using reference TRBV5-4 and TRBJ2-5 for the parts outside the CDR3, the full variable domain is ETGVTQSPTHLIKTRGQQVTLRCSSQSGHNTVSWYQQALGQGPQFIFQYYREEENGRGNFPPRFSGLQFPNYSSELNVNALELDDSALYLCASSTRKGNIETQYFGPGTRLLVL.

In this sample, this clonotype turned up a few times. J is TRBJ2-3 and V is TRBV20-1, with 8 bases aligning to TRBD2. V trimming: 0 bases; J trimming: 2 bases; junction bases outside the gene matches: 10. The CDR3 is made up of 17 amino acids. Germline loops: CDR1 DFQATT, CDR2 SNEGSKA (reference sequence). CDR3 sequence reads: CSARDHLAGGTTDTQYF. CDR3 bases: TGCAGTGCTAGAGATCATTTGGCGGGAGGCACCACAGATACGCAGTATTTT.

This clonotype was observed many times. J is TRBJ2-1 and V is TRBV6-5; 12 bases fit TRBD2. Germline V CDR1 and CDR2: MNHEY, SVGAGI. This CDR3 spans 16 amino acids. With V trimmed by 2 bases and J by 4 bases, 3 bases remained unmatched. CDR3 sequence: CASSYGGLAGYNEQFF. The CDR3 coding sequence is TGTGCCAGCAGTTACGGGGGACTAGCGGGTTACAATGAGCAGTTCTTC.

This clonotype has a handful of counts. The rearrangement links TRBV5-1 to TRBJ2-1, with 7 positions matching TRBD2. The CDR3 length is 16 residues. Germline assignment: CDR1 SGHRS and CDR2 YFSETQ. Losses at the gene ends were 5 bases for V and 6 bases for J; bases not matched to a gene: 14. CDR3: CASSEAGGSSRNEQFF. The CDR3 region has the DNA TGCGCCAGCAGTGAGGCGGGCGGGAGTTCGCGCAATGAGCAGTTCTTC.

This clonotype was observed a few times. For the CDR3, the DNA is TGTGCCAGCAGTTTAGCCCCCTGGGACAGGGCTTATGGCTACACCTTC. Protein product: CASSLAPWDRAYGYTF. The rearrangement links TRBV12-3 or TRBV12-4 to TRBJ1-2; TRBD1 matches 9 bases. CDR3 length: 16 residues. V was clipped by 0 bases and J by 5 bases; unmatched bases: 7.

The chain links TRBV4-1 to TRBJ2-1; no clear D. V lost 1 base, J lost 2 bases, and 9 bases lay in between. The CDR3 sequence is 15 residues long. Per germline, CDR1 MGHRA and CDR2 YSYEKL. Here the CDR3 DNA reads TGCGCCAGCAGCCAAGTGATGGGTCCCTACAATGAGCAGTTCTTC. Amino acid sequence: CASSQVMGPYNEQFF.

This chain joins TRBV28 and TRBJ1-4; 9 bases agree with TRBD1. There are 16 residues in the CDR3. Germline CDR1 and CDR2: MDHEN and SYDVKM. The ends lost 4 bases at V and 9 bases at J; junction bases unmatched: 12. CDR3 DNA sequence: TGTGCCAGCAGTTCGACTGACGGGACAGGGAGGCAAAAACTGTTTTTT. It is translated as CASSSTDGTGRQKLFF.

This clonotype was observed a handful of times. This chain joins TRBV7-9 and TRBJ1-4; D not certain. Trimming removed 9 bases at V and 2 bases at J, with 7 bases between. Germline V gene lookup returns CDR1 SEHNR and CDR2 FQNEAQ (reference sequence). This CDR3 is built from 12 residues. CDR3: CASRRTNEKLFF. The CDR3 region has the DNA TGTGCCAGTAGAAGGACTAATGAAAAACTGTTTTTT.

This clonotype was counted a few times. The CDR3 sequence: CASSIRDSSYEQYF. The CDR3 DNA reads as TGCGCCAGCAGCATTCGGGACAGCTCCTACGAGCAGTACTTC. This chain joins TRBV5-1 and TRBJ2-7, with TRBD1 identical over 7 bases. CDR3 length equals 14 residues. CDR1 and CDR2 from the germline V gene are SGHRS and YFSETQ. With V trimmed by 4 bases and J by 0 bases, 4 bases remained unmatched.

This clonotype appeared many times. The CDR3 DNA is TGCAGTGCTAGGGGGACAGGGCGCTACGAGCAGTACTTC. Translation: CSARGTGRYEQYF. The chain carries TRBV20-1 and TRBJ2-7; 9 bases are shared with TRBD1. The germline V gene encodes CDR1 DFQATT and CDR2 SNEGSKA (reference sequence). The CDR3 runs 13 residues. V dropped 3 bases and J dropped 3; count of bases not matched to a gene: 3.

This clonotype was seen at least ten times. The CDR3 region has the DNA TGCAGTGCTAGCCCCGGACCCCGGGTCTCCTACAATGAGCAGTTCTTC. Its translation is CSASPGPRVSYNEQFF. The chain carries TRBV20-1 and TRBJ2-1, with D uncertain. The CDR3 spans 16 residues. In germline, CDR1 is DFQATT, CDR2 SNEGSKA (reference sequence). V was clipped by 3 bases and J by 0 bases, with 15 bases between them.

The sample holds many counts of this clonotype. The chain joins TRBV5-8 to TRBJ2-1; D not certain. Between the trimmed V and J ends, which lost 2 bases and 2 bases, there was a span of 8 bases. The CDR3 contains 14 residues. Per the germline V gene, CDR1 is SGHTS and CDR2 is YDEGEE. This CDR3 reads CASSLGNAYNEQFF. The CDR3 nucleotides are TGTGCCAGCAGCTTAGGCAATGCCTACAATGAGCAGTTCTTC.

This clonotype showed up many times. The chain is built from TRBV7-9 and TRBJ2-2; tentatively, D is TRBD2 (6 bases). CDR1 is SEHNR and CDR2 is FQNEAQ in the germline V gene (reference sequence). This CDR3 comprises 14 residues. The V end was cut by 3 bases, the J end by 7 bases, with 12 bases between. For the CDR3, the DNA is TGTGCCAGCAGCTTTCCCGGGAGCGTCGGGGAGCTGTTTTTT. Its protein product is CASSFPGSVGELFF.

This clonotype was picked up many times. This chain links TRBV6-6 with TRBJ2-1; D uncertain. The germline V gene encodes CDR1 MNHNY and CDR2 SVGAGI (reference sequence). Between the trimmed V and J ends, which lost 7 bases and 8 bases, there was a span of 12 bases. The CDR3 consists of 12 residues. The chain's CDR3 is CASMMPLDEQFF. The CDR3 bases are TGTGCCAGCATGATGCCTCTGGATGAGCAGTTCTTC.

This chain connects TRBV12-3 or TRBV12-4 to TRBJ1-6; no reliable D call. This CDR3 spans 14 amino acids. The ends were cut back, 6 bases at V and 5 bases at J, with 11 bases in the middle. The CDR3 sequence is CASRRPRDNSPLHF. The DNA for the CDR3 is TGTGCCAGCAGACGACCTAGGGATAATTCACCCCTCCACTTT.

This clonotype was seen at least ten times. This chain uses TRBV25-1 with TRBJ2-5; maybe TRBD2 (5 bases). The V gene's germline CDR1 is MGHDK and CDR2 SYGVNS. This CDR3 has 11 amino acids. With 8 bases removed from V and 5 bases from J, the gap between germline ends came to 9 bases. CDR3 amino acids: CASGGEETQYF. The CDR3 nucleotides read TGTGCCAGCGGTGGGGAGGAGACCCAGTACTTC.

The chain recombines TRBV20-1 with TRBJ2-5, with D perhaps TRBD1 (6 bases). From germline, CDR1 is DFQATT and CDR2 SNEGSKA (reference sequence). V lost 0 bases to trimming and J lost 0 bases, with 14 bases between them. The CDR3 runs to 16 residues. DNA of the CDR3: TGCAGTGCTAGAGACCCAGGACAGAGGAACCAAGAGACCCAGTACTTC. Translated, it gives CSARDPGQRNQETQYF.

This clonotype has a handful of counts. The chain is built from TRBV7-8 and TRBJ2-5; 7 nucleotides match TRBD1. The trim removed 7 bases at V and 5 bases at J, leaving 10 bases unmatched. The germline V gene encodes CDR1 SGHVS and CDR2 FQNEAQ. The CDR3 consists of 14 residues. The CDR3: CASITGVNSETQYF. The CDR3 DNA follows: TGTGCCAGCATAACAGGGGTCAATAGCGAGACCCAGTACTTC.

This clonotype was observed many times. This chain uses TRBV10-3 with TRBJ2-5, with D maybe TRBD1 (6 bases). With 10 bases removed from V and 4 bases from J, the gap between germline ends came to 16 bases. Germline values: CDR1 ENHRY, CDR2 SYGVKD. The CDR3 totals 13 residues. This CDR3 is CATAKKGGETQYF. For the CDR3, the DNA is TGTGCCACTGCAAAGAAAGGGGGAGAGACCCAGTACTTC.

This clonotype was seen many times. The chain links TRBV20-1 to TRBJ2-1; D is ambiguous. Deletions cut 0 bases from V and 9 bases from J, with 9 bases between. This CDR3 spans 12 amino acids. Germline CDR1 reads DFQATT; CDR2 reads SNEGSKA (reference sequence). The CDR3 is CSARDSNLEQFF. The CDR3 DNA reads TGCAGTGCTAGAGATTCTAACCTTGAGCAGTTCTTC.

The CDR3 DNA is TGCGCCAGCAGTGACCGGGGGATAGGAGAGACCCAGTACTTC. This translates into CASSDRGIGETQYF. This rearrangement joins TRBV10-1 to TRBJ2-5, with D maybe TRBD2 (6 bases). Germline CDR1 reads WNHNN; CDR2 reads SYGVQD (reference sequence). The CDR3 covers 14 residues. Trimming took 3 bases from V and 4 from J, leaving 12 bases between them.

This clonotype was observed a few times. The gene calls are TRBV6-5 and TRBJ2-5; 12 positions agree with TRBD2. V lost 2 bases and J lost 5; bases outside the gene matches: 6. The CDR3 is made up of 16 amino acids. Germline V lookup: CDR1 MNHEY, CDR2 SVGAGI. CDR3 sequence: CASSYRLAGAQETQYF. In DNA, the CDR3 is TGTGCCAGCAGTTACCGACTAGCGGGAGCCCAGGAGACCCAGTACTTC.

This clonotype was counted a few times. The chain couples TRBV7-6 to TRBJ2-3; D unresolved. The V gene's germline CDR1 is SGHVS and CDR2 FNYEAQ. The CDR3 covers 18 residues. V lost 2 bases to trimming and J lost 3 bases, with 21 bases between them. In DNA form, the CDR3 reads TGTGCCAGCAGCTTAAGGGCTCCAACTTTCTATGGTACAGATACGCAGTATTTT. Amino acid sequence: CASSLRAPTFYGTDTQYF.

This clonotype was counted ten times or more. The J gene is TRBJ2-7, the V gene TRBV7-9, with 10 bases aligning to TRBD2. The CDR3 sequence is 17 residues long. Germline V lookup: CDR1 SEHNR, CDR2 FQNEAQ (reference sequence). J lost 5 bases, V lost 3 bases, and 13 bases had no gene match. DNA for the CDR3: TGTGCCAGCAGCTTGGGGTATCTGGGGACTAGCGACAACGAGCAGTACTTC. Translating gives CASSLGYLGTSDNEQYF.

There are many counts of this clonotype. The rearrangement links TRBV20-1 to TRBJ2-1; 8 nucleotides line up with TRBD2. Losses at the gene ends were 3 bases for V and 8 bases for J; bases not matched to a gene: 12. Germline CDR1 and CDR2: DFQATT and SNEGSKA (reference sequence). This CDR3 comprises 15 residues. The CDR3 protein is CSARLILAGRDEQFF. Written as DNA, the CDR3 is TGCAGTGCTAGGTTGATCTTAGCGGGGCGGGATGAGCAGTTCTTC.